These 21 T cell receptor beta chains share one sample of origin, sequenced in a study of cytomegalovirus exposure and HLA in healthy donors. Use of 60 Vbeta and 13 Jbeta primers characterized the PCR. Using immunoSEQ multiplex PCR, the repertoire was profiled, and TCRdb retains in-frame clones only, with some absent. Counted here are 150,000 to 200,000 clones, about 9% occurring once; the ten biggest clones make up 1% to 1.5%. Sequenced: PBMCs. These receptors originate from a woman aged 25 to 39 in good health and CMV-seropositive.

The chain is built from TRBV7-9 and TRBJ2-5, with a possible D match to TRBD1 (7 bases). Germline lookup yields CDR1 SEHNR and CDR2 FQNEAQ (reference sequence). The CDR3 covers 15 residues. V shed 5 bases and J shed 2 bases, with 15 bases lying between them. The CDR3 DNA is TGTGCCAGCAGCCACCAGACAGGGACTCAAGAGACCCAGTACTTC. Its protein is CASSHQTGTQETQYF.

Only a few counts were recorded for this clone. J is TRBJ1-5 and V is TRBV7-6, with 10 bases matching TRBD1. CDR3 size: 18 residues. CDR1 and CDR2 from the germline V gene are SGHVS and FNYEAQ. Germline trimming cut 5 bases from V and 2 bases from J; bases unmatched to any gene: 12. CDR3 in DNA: TGTGCCAGCAGCCCGGACAGGGGGGACACGCGGGGCAATCAGCCCCAGCATTTT. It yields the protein CASSPDRGDTRGNQPQHF.

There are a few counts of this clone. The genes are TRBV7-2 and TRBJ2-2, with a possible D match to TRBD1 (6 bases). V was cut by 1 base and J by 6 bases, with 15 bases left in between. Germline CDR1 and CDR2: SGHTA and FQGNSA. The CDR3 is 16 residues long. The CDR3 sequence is CASSLVGGQRSGELFF. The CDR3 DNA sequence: TGTGCCAGCAGCTTAGTAGGAGGACAGCGATCCGGGGAGCTGTTTTTT.

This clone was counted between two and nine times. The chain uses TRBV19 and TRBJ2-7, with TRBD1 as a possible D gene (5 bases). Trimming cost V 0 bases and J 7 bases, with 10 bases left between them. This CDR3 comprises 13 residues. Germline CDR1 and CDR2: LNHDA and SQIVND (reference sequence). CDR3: CASSIDQGREQYF. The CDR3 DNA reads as TGTGCCAGTAGTATAGATCAGGGTCGGGAGCAGTACTTC.

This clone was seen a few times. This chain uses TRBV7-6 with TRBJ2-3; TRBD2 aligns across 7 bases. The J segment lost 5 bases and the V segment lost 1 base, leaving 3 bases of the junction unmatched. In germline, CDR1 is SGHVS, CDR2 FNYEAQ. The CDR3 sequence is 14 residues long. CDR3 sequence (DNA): TGTGCCAGCAGCTTAGGCCCGGGGGGAGATACGCAGTATTTT. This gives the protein CASSLGPGGDTQYF.

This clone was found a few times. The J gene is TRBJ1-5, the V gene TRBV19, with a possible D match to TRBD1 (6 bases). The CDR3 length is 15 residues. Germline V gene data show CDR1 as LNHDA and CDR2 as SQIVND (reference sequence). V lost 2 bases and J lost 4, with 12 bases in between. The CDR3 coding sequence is TGTGCCAGTAGTATAAACAGGGACGAAAATCAGCCCCAGCATTTT. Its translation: CASSINRDENQPQHF.

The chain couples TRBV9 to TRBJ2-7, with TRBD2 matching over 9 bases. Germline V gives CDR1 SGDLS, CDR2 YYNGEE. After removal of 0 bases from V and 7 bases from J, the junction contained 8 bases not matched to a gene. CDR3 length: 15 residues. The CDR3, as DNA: TGTGCCAGCAGCGTAGAGGCGGGAGGGACGAGGGAGCAGTACTTC. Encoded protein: CASSVEAGGTREQYF. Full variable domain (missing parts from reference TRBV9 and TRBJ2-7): DSGVTQTPKHLITATGQRVTLRCSPRSGDLSVYWYQQSLDQGLQFLIQYYNGEERAKGNILERFSAQQFPDLHSELNLSSLELGDSALYFCASSVEAGGTREQYFGPGTRLTVT.

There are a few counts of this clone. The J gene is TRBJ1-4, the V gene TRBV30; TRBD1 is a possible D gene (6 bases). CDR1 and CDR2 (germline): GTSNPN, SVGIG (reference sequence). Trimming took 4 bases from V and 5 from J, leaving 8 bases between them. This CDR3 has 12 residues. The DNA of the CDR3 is TGTGCCTGGACAGGGGCGAATGAAAAACTGTTTTTT. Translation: CAWTGANEKLFF.

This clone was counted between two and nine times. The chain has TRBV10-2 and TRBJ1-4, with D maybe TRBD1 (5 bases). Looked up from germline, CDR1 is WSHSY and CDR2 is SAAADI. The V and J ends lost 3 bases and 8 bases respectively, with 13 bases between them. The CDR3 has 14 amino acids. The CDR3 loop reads CASSEWGEGEKLFF. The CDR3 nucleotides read TGCGCCAGCAGTGAATGGGGGGAGGGGGAAAAACTGTTTTTT.

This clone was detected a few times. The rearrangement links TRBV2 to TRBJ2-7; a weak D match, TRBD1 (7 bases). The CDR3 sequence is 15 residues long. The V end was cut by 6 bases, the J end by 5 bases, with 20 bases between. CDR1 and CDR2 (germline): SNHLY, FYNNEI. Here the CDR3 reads CASRRDRPSKDEQYF. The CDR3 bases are TGTGCCAGCAGGCGGGACAGACCTTCTAAAGACGAGCAGTACTTC.

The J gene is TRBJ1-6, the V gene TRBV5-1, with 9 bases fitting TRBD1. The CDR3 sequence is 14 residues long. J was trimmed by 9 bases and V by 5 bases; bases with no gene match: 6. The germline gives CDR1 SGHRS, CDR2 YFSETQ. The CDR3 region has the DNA TGCGCCAGCAGTAGAGACAGGGGGGGTTCACCCCTCCACTTT. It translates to CASSRDRGGSPLHF. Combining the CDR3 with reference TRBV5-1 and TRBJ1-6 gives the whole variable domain KAGVTQTPRYLIKTRGQQVTLSCSPISGHRSVSWYQQTPGQGLQFLFEYFSETQRNKGNFPGRFSGRQFSNSRSEMNVSTLELGDSALYLCASSRDRGGSPLHFGNGTRLTVT.

The CDR3, as DNA: TGTGCCAGCAGCTTAGTAGCCCTGAAGAGCGAGCAGTACTTC. Its translation is CASSLVALKSEQYF. The chain is built from TRBV7-2 and TRBJ2-7, with unresolved D. The ends were cut back, 1 base at V and 6 bases at J, with 13 bases in the middle. From germline, CDR1 is SGHTA and CDR2 FQGNSA. This CDR3 has 14 amino acids.

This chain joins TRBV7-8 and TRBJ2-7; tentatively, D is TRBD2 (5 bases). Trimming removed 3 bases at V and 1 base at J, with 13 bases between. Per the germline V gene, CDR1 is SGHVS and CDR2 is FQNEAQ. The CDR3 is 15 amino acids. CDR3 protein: CASSLGSGYSYEQYF. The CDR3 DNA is TGTGCCAGCAGCTTGGGATCGGGATATTCCTACGAGCAGTACTTC.

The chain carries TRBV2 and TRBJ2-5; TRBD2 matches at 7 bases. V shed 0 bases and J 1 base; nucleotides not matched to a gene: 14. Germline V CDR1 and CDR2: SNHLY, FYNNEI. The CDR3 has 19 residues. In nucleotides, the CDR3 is TGTGCCAGCAGTGAAGCTGGGGCTAGCGGAGGCCCTGTCCAAGAGACCCAGTACTTC. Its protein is CASSEAGASGGPVQETQYF.

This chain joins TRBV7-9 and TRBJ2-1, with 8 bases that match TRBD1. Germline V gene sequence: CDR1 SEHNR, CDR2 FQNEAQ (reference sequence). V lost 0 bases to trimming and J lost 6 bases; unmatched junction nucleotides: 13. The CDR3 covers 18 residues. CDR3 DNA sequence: TGTGCCAGCAGCTTAGCCCAAACGACAGGGGTATTTTCCAATGAGCAGTTCTTC. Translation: CASSLAQTTGVFSNEQFF.

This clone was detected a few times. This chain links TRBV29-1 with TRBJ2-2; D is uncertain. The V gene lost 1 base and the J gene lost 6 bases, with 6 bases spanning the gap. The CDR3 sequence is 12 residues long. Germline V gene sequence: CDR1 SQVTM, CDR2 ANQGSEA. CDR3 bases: TGCAGCGTTGAAGGCGATGCCGGGGAGCTGTTTTTT. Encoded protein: CSVEGDAGELFF.

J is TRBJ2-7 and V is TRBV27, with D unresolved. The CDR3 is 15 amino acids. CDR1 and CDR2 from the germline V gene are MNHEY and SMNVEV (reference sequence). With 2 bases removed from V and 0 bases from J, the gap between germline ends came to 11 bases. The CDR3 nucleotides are TGTGCCAGCAGTTTAAAAGCTGCCATCTCCTACGAGCAGTACTTC. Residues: CASSLKAAISYEQYF.

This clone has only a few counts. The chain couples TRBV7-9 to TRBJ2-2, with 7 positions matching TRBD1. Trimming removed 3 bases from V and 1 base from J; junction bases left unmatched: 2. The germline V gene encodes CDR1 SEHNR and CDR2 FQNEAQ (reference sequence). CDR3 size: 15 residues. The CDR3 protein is CASSLGTVNTGELFF. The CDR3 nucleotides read TGTGCCAGCAGCTTGGGGACAGTGAACACCGGGGAGCTGTTTTTT.

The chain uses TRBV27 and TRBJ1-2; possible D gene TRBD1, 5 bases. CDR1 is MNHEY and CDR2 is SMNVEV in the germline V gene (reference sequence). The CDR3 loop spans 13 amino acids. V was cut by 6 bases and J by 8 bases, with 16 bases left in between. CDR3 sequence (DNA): TGTGCCAGCAGGGCTGGAGGGGAAAGGGGCTACACCTTC. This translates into CASRAGGERGYTF.

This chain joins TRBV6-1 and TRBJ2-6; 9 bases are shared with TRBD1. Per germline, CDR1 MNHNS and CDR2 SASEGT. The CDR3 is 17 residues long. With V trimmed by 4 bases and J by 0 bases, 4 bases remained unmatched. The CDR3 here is CASSVTGGSSGANVLTF. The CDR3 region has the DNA TGTGCCAGCAGTGTGACAGGGGGGAGCTCTGGGGCCAACGTCCTGACTTTC.

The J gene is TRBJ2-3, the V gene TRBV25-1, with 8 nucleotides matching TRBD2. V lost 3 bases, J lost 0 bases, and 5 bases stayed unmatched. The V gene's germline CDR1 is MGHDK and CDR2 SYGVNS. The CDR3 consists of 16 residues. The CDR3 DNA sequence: TGTGCCAGCAGTGACCTTAGACTAGCGAGCACAGATACGCAGTATTTT. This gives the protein CASSDLRLASTDTQYF.